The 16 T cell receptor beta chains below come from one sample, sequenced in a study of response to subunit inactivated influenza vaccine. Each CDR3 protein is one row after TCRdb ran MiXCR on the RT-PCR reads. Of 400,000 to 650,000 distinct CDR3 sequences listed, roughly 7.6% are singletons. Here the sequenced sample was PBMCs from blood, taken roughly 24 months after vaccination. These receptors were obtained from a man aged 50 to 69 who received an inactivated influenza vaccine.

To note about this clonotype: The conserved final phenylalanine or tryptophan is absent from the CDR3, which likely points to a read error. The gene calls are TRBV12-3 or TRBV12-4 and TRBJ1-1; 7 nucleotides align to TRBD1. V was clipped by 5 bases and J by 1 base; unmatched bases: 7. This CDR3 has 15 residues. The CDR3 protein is CASSPQGKSNTEAFC. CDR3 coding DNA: TGTGCCAGCAGTCCACAGGGGAAATCGAACACTGAAGCTTTCTGT.

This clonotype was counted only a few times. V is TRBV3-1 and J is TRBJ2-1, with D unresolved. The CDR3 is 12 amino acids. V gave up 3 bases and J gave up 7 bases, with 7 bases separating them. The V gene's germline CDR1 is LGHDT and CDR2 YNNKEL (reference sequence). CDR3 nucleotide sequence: TGTGCCAGCAGCCAGCGGATTAATGAGCAGTTCTTC. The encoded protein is CASSQRINEQFF.

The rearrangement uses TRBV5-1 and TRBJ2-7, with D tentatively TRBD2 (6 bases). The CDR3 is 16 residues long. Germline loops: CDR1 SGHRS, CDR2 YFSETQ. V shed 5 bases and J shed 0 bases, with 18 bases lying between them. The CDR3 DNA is TGCGCCAGCAGGCTCGGGACTTCTGCGGGCTCCTACGAGCAGTACTTC. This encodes CASRLGTSAGSYEQYF.

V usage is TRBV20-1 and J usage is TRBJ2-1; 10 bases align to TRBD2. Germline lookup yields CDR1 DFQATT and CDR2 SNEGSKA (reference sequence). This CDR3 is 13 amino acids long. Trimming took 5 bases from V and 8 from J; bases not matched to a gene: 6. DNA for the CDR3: TGCAGTGCTTGGGGGGGACTAGCGTATGAGCAGTTCTTC. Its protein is CSAWGGLAYEQFF.

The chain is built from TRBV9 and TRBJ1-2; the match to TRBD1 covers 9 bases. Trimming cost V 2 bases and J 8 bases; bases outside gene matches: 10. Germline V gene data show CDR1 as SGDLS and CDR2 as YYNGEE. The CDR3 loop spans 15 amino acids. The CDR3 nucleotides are TGTGCCAGCAGCGTCGGGACAGGGAATTCGCGGGGCTACACCTTC. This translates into CASSVGTGNSRGYTF.

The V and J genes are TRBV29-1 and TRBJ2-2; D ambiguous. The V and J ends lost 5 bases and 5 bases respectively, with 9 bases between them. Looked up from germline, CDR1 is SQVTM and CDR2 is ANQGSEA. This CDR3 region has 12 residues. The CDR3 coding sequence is TGCAGCGTTACGCTAGGGACCGGGGAGCTGTTTTTT. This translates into CSVTLGTGELFF.

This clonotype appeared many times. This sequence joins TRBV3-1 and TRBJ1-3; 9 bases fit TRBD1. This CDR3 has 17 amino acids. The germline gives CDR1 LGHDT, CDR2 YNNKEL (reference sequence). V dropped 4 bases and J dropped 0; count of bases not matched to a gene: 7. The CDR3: CASSRGTGLSSGNTIYF. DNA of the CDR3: TGTGCCAGCAGCCGGGGGACAGGGCTTAGCTCTGGAAACACCATATATTTT.

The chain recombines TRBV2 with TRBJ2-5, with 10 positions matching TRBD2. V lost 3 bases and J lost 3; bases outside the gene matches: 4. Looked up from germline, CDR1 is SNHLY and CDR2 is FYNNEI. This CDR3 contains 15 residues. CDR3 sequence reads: CASSEGLAGEETQYF. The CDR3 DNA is TGTGCCAGCAGTGAGGGGCTAGCGGGGGAAGAGACCCAGTACTTC.

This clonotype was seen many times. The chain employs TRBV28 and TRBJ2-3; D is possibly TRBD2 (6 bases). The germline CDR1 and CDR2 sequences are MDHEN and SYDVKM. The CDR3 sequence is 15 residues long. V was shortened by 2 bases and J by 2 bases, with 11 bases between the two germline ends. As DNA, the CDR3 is TGTGCCAGCAGTTTAATAGCGGAAATCACAGATACGCAGTATTTT. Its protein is CASSLIAEITDTQYF.

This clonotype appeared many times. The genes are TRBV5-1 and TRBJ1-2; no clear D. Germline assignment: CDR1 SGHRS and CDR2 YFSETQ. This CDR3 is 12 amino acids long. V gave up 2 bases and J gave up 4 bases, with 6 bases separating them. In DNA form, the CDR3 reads TGCGCCAGCAGCTTTGAGAGCTATGGCTACACCTTC. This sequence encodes CASSFESYGYTF.

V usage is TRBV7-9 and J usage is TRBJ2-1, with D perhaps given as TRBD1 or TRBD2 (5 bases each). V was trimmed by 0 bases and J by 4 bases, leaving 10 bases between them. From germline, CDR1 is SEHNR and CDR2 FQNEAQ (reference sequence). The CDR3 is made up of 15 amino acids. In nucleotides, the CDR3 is TGTGCCAGCAGCTTAGCTGAGGGGCTTTACAATGAGCAGTTCTTC. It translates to CASSLAEGLYNEQFF. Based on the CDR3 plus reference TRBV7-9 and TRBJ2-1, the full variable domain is DTGVSQNPRHKITKRGQNVTFRCDPISEHNRLYWYRQTLGQGPEFLTYFQNEAQLEKSRLLSDRFSAERPKGSFSTLEIQRTEQGDSAMYLCASSLAEGLYNEQFFGPGTRLTVL.

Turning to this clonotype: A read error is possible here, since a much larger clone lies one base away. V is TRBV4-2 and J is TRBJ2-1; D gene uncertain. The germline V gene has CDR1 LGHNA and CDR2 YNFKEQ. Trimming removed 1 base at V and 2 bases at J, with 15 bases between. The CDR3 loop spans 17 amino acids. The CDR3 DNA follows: TGTGCCAGCAGCCAAGGCGAAGCGAGCGCTACCTACAATGAGCAGTTCTTC. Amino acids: CASSQGEASATYNEQFF.

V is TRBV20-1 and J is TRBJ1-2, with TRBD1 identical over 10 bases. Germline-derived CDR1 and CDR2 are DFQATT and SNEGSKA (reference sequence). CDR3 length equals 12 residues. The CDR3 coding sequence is TGCAGAGACGGGACAGGGGAATGGGGCTACACCTTC. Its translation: CRDGTGEWGYTF.

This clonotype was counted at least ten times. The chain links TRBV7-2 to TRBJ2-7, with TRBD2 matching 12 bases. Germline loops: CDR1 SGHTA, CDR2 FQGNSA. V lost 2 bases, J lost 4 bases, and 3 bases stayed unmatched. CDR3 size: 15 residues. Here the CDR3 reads CASSLRLAGGYEQYF. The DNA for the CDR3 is TGTGCCAGCAGCTTAAGGCTAGCGGGGGGGTACGAGCAGTACTTC.

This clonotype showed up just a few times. CDR3 nucleotide sequence: TGTGCCAGCAGTTTATCACAGCGGTTCTACGAGCAGTACTTC. It is translated as CASSLSQRFYEQYF. J is TRBJ2-7 and V is TRBV28, with a possible D match to TRBD2 (5 bases). V lost 1 base to trimming and J lost 3 bases, with 10 bases between them. Germline V gene sequence: CDR1 MDHEN, CDR2 SYDVKM. CDR3 length: 14 residues.

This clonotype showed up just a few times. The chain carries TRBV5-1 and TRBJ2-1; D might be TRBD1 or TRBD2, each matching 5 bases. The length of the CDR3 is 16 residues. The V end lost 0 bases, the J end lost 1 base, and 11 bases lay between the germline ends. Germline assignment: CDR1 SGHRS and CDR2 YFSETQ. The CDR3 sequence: CASSLAGPASYNEQFF. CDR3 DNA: TGCGCCAGCAGCTTGGCGGGGCCTGCTTCCTACAATGAGCAGTTCTTC.